The 14 T cell receptor beta chains below all came from one sample that was sequenced in a study of glioma-infiltrating T cells. Amplification of TCR alpha and beta CDR3 regions from RNA used iRepertoire nested multiplex PCR. TCRdb passed the multiplex PCR reads through MiXCR, listing each CDR3 protein once. The repertoire includes around 190,000 distinct CDR3 sequences, 25% to 35% of them detected once, and roughly 21% sits in the top ten. The sequenced material came from glioma tissue, nonneoplastic brain tissue, or PBMCs (not recorded which). The receptors here all came from a human donor with low-grade glioma or glioblastoma, undergoing nonglioma brain surgery, or in good health (not recorded which).

Remarks on this clonotype: A much larger clone lies a single base off, so this may be a read error. The V call is TRBV19, the J call TRBJ2-1; 9 nucleotides align to TRBD2. CDR1 is LNHDA and CDR2 is SQIVND in the germline V gene (reference sequence). The CDR3 loop spans 14 amino acids. The CDR3 sequence is CVSRASGAYNEQFF. The CDR3 bases are TGTGTCAGTAGGGCTAGCGGGGCCTACAATGAGCAGTTCTTC.

This clonotype was detected ten times or more. The V call is TRBV27, the J call TRBJ1-1, with 9 bases that match TRBD1. Germline lookup yields CDR1 MNHEY and CDR2 SMNVEV (reference sequence). The CDR3 runs to 13 residues. J gave up 4 bases and V 6 bases, and 3 bases lay outside the gene matches. CDR3 protein: CASSETGGTEAFF. The CDR3 nucleotides read TGTGCCAGCAGCGAGACAGGGGGCACTGAAGCTTTCTTT.

V is TRBV10-3 and J is TRBJ2-1; 8 bases align to TRBD2. Germline V gene lookup returns CDR1 ENHRY and CDR2 SYGVKD. V shed 8 bases and J 8 bases; nucleotides not matched to a gene: 14. The CDR3 loop spans 15 amino acids. CDR3 sequence: CAISASAGGSHEQFF. CDR3 nucleotides: TGTGCCATCTCAGCGTCGGCGGGAGGTTCCCATGAGCAGTTCTTC.

The chain employs TRBV5-1 and TRBJ2-1; D uncertain. V lost 0 bases and J 12 bases, leaving 16 bases between the germline ends. The germline V gene has CDR1 SGHRS and CDR2 YFSETQ. The length of the CDR3 is 14 residues. For the CDR3, the DNA is TGCGCCAGCAGCTTGGATGGTTCGCTTTATGGGCAGTTCTTC. As protein: CASSLDGSLYGQFF.

Ten or more counts support this clonotype. This chain joins TRBV12-5 and TRBJ2-1, with no clear D. This CDR3 contains 15 residues. Trimming shortened V by 7 bases and J by 4 bases, and 17 bases separated the two germline ends. Germline V gives CDR1 LGHNT, CDR2 FRNRAP. The CDR3 sequence is CASAADSSGYNEQFF. The CDR3 bases are TGTGCTAGTGCCGCTGACTCTTCGGGTTACAATGAGCAGTTCTTC.

Notes on this clonotype: The junction departs from the called germline gene at one end, perhaps through a read error. The chain's CDR3 is CAIREPSGSTGTQYF. The DNA for the CDR3 is TGTGCCATCAGAGAACCTAGCGGGAGCACAGGTACGCAGTATTTT. The chain carries TRBV6-2 or TRBV6-3 and TRBJ2-3; 10 positions match TRBD2. Germline values: CDR1 MNHEY, CDR2 SVGEGT. The CDR3 contains 15 residues.

This clonotype was picked up one time. The V gene is TRBV5-4, the J gene TRBJ2-7; TRBD1 matches at 9 bases. In germline, CDR1 is SGHNT, CDR2 YYREEE (reference sequence). This CDR3 spans 14 amino acids. V dropped 4 bases and J dropped 6; count of bases not matched to a gene: 8. The CDR3 DNA sequence: TGTGCCAGCAGCCCTTGGACAGGGGCTGTCGAGCAGTACTTC. This sequence encodes CASSPWTGAVEQYF.

For this clonotype: This may arise from a read error, as a much more abundant clone is one base away. This chain joins TRBV4-3 and TRBJ1-5; unclear D gene. Germline V gene sequence: CDR1 LGHNA, CDR2 YSLEER. The CDR3 spans 15 residues. The CDR3, as DNA: TGCGCCAACAGCCAAGATATCGGAGGAAATCAGCCCCAGCATTTT. Its protein is CANSQDIGGNQPQHF.

About this clonotype: An end of the junction differs from the germline gene, which may be a read error. The genes are TRBV24-1 and TRBJ2-6, with 8 bases aligning to TRBD2. Germline V gene data show CDR1 as KGHDR and CDR2 as SFDVKD. This CDR3 has 15 residues. The CDR3 nucleotides read TGTGCCACCAGTGTCCGGGAGGGGGGGGCCAACGTCGTGACTTTC. Its translation is CATSVREGGANVVTF.

At least ten counts were recorded for this clonotype. The chain has TRBV7-2 and TRBJ2-7; 8 nucleotides match TRBD1. V was pared by 2 bases and J by 6 bases, with 6 bases of the junction left unmatched. The CDR3 is made up of 14 amino acids. The germline CDR1 and CDR2 sequences are SGHTA and FQGNSA. Here the CDR3 reads CASSLQDRVGEQYF. Written as DNA, the CDR3 is TGTGCCAGCAGCTTACAGGACAGGGTTGGCGAGCAGTACTTC.

There are many counts of this clonotype. The gene calls are TRBV25-1 and TRBJ2-3; no clear D. Germline values: CDR1 MGHDK, CDR2 SYGVNS. V was cut by 7 bases and J by 6 bases, with 14 bases left in between. The CDR3 runs 13 residues. In nucleotides, the CDR3 is TGTGCCAGCAACAAAGGACCCTCGGATACGCAGTATTTT. It translates to CASNKGPSDTQYF.

This clonotype came up a few times. The chain combines TRBV4-1 with TRBJ1-2, with D unclear. CDR1 is MGHRA, CDR2 YSYEKL, per germline. This CDR3 has 15 residues. V lost 0 bases and J 7 bases, leaving 15 bases between the germline ends. CDR3 protein: CASSQDLGLSSGYTF. CDR3 DNA sequence: TGCGCCAGCAGCCAAGATTTGGGTTTAAGTTCTGGCTACACCTTC.

This chain uses TRBV19 with TRBJ2-7, with 7 bases aligning to TRBD1. Germline V CDR1 and CDR2: LNHDA, SQIVND (reference sequence). This CDR3 contains 17 residues. The ends lost 6 bases at V and 6 bases at J; junction bases unmatched: 20. DNA of the CDR3: TGTGCCAGTAGCCGCAGCCGGGACAGACCTATCGGGCTCGAGCAGTACTTC. Protein product: CASSRSRDRPIGLEQYF.

This clonotype was counted only a few times. This may stem from a read error, because a much larger clone lies one nucleotide away. J is TRBJ2-1 and V is TRBV20-1; TRBD2 agrees at 7 bases. The germline CDR1 and CDR2 sequences are DFQATT and SNEGSKA (reference sequence). The CDR3 consists of 12 residues. CDR3 amino acids: CSAHLAEYERFF. In nucleotides, the CDR3 is TGCAGTGCTCATCTAGCGGAGTACGAGCGGTTCTTC.